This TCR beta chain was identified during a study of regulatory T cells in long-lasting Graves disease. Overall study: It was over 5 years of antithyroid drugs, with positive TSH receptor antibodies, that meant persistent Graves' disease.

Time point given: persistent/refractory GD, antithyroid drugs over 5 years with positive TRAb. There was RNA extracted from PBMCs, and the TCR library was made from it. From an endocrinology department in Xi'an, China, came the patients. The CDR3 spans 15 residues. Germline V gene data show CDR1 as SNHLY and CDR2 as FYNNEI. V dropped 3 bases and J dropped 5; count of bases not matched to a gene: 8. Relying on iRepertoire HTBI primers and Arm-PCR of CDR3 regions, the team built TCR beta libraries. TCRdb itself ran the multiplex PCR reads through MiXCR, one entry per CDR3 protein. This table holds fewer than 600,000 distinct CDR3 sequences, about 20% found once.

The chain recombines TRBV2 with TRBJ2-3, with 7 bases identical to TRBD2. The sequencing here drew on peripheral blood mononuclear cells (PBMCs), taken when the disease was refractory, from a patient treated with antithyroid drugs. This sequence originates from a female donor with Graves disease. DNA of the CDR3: TGTGCCAGCAGTGAGTCTAGCGGTGGGGGAGATACGCAGTATTTT. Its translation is CASSESSGGGDTQYF.